Below are 15 T cell receptor beta chains sequenced from a single sample in a study of shared clonotypes between healthy human individuals. Clones were sequenced by immunoSEQ multiplex PCR, and TCRdb holds only the in-frame ones, with some missing. The table records about 360,000 clones, less than 85% of them present only once. Sequences were obtained from memory CD4+ T cells sorted from blood. Subset noted: CD45RA-negative fraction. These receptors originate from a man aged 25 to 45 in good health.

This clone was seen more than once but under ten times. The gene calls are TRBV5-1 and TRBJ2-7, with a tentative D call TRBD1 (6 bases). Germline V gives CDR1 SGHRS, CDR2 YFSETQ. Trimming shortened V by 0 bases and J by 0 bases, and 7 bases separated the two germline ends. The CDR3 runs 14 residues. The DNA of the CDR3 is TGCGCCAGCAGCTTGGGCAGGGGCTCCTACGAGCAGTACTTC. It is translated as CASSLGRGSYEQYF.

The V and J genes are TRBV5-5 and TRBJ2-3; no clear D gene. This CDR3 has 14 amino acids. The V and J ends lost 1 base and 2 bases respectively, with 8 bases between them. Per the germline V gene, CDR1 is SGHKS and CDR2 is YYEKEE (reference sequence). CDR3 sequence reads: CASSLLIYTDTQYF. Written as DNA, the CDR3 is TGTGCCAGCAGCTTGTTGATCTACACAGATACGCAGTATTTT.

This clone was detected a few times. This rearrangement joins TRBV14 to TRBJ1-1; possibly TRBD1 for D (5 bases). Germline V gene sequence: CDR1 SGHDN, CDR2 FVKESK. With 0 bases removed from V and 1 base from J, the gap between germline ends came to 9 bases. The CDR3 runs to 15 residues. The CDR3 spells CASSQEKGTNTEAFF. The CDR3 DNA sequence: TGTGCCAGCAGCCAAGAGAAGGGGACGAACACTGAAGCTTTCTTT.

The genes are TRBV11-2 and TRBJ2-3; D ambiguous. The CDR3 runs 15 residues. The germline V gene encodes CDR1 SGHAT and CDR2 FQNNGV. V lost 7 bases and J lost 2, with 16 bases in between. The CDR3 bases are TGTGCCAGCACTCCCTTGGGCGGTTACACAGATACGCAGTATTTT. It translates to CASTPLGGYTDTQYF.

J is TRBJ2-1 and V is TRBV10-3; D may be TRBD1 (5 bases). Trimming took off 0 bases at V and 9 bases at J, with 15 bases between the two ends. CDR3 length: 15 residues. Germline V lookup: CDR1 ENHRY, CDR2 SYGVKD. The CDR3 coding sequence is TGTGCCATCAGTGAGTCGACGGCAGGGTACGCTGAGCAGTTCTTC. This translates into CAISESTAGYAEQFF.

The V call is TRBV9, the J call TRBJ1-1, with 9 positions matching TRBD1. The trim removed 3 bases at V and 4 bases at J, leaving 7 bases unmatched. CDR1 and CDR2 from the germline V gene are SGDLS and YYNGEE. The CDR3 sequence is 15 residues long. In DNA form, the CDR3 reads TGTGCCAGCAGCGCAGGGACAGGGTTCGGCACTGAAGCTTTCTTT. It encodes CASSAGTGFGTEAFF. Variable domain in full (rest from reference TRBV9 and TRBJ1-1): DSGVTQTPKHLITATGQRVTLRCSPRSGDLSVYWYQQSLDQGLQFLIQYYNGEERAKGNILERFSAQQFPDLHSELNLSSLELGDSALYFCASSAGTGFGTEAFFGQGTRLTVV.

This clone was detected many times. V is TRBV10-3 and J is TRBJ2-1; TRBD1 matches at 7 bases. The CDR3 runs 15 residues. The J segment lost 2 bases and the V segment lost 0 bases, leaving 1 base of the junction unmatched. The germline gives CDR1 ENHRY, CDR2 SYGVKD. This CDR3 reads CAISESGGTYNEQFF. As DNA, the CDR3 is TGTGCCATCAGTGAGTCAGGGGGCACCTACAATGAGCAGTTCTTC.

The V and J genes are TRBV6-5 and TRBJ2-5; 7 nucleotides line up with TRBD2. V trimming: 0 bases; J trimming: 1 base; junction bases outside the gene matches: 5. Per the germline V gene, CDR1 is MNHEY and CDR2 is SVGAGI. CDR3 length: 16 residues. CDR3 bases: TGTGCCAGCAGTTACTCGCCGTCTAGCGGCCAAGAGACCCAGTACTTC. Translating it yields CASSYSPSSGQETQYF.

This rearrangement joins TRBV19 to TRBJ1-5; 8 nucleotides agree with TRBD1. Germline V gives CDR1 LNHDA, CDR2 SQIVND (reference sequence). The CDR3 totals 16 residues. The V gene end was trimmed by 3 bases and the J gene end by 1 base; junction bases not matched to a gene: 5. CDR3 in amino acids: CASSIPQGGSNQPQHF. CDR3 nucleotide sequence: TGTGCCAGTAGTATTCCACAGGGGGGGAGCAATCAGCCCCAGCATTTT.

The V and J genes are TRBV11-3 and TRBJ2-1; D is uncertain. Per germline, CDR1 SGHNT and CDR2 YENEEA. V was trimmed by 0 bases and J by 12 bases, leaving 18 bases between them. The CDR3 is made up of 15 amino acids. The CDR3 loop reads CASSLDSGASVGQFF. The CDR3 DNA reads TGTGCCAGCAGCTTAGATTCCGGTGCGTCGGTGGGGCAGTTCTTC.

This chain connects TRBV14 to TRBJ2-1; 8 positions match TRBD2. The CDR3 is 13 amino acids. Germline V lookup: CDR1 SGHDN, CDR2 FVKESK. The V gene end was trimmed by 1 base and the J gene end by 8 bases; junction bases not matched to a gene: 1. The CDR3 is CASSQAGRDEQFF. CDR3 nucleotide sequence: TGTGCCAGCAGCCAAGCCGGGAGGGATGAGCAGTTCTTC. The complete variable domain, with remaining parts taken from reference TRBV14 and TRBJ2-1, reads EAGVTQFPSHSVIEKGQTVTLRCDPISGHDNLYWYRRVMGKEIKFLLHFVKESKQDESGMPNNRFLAERTGGTYSTLKVQPAELEDSGVYFCASSQAGRDEQFFGPGTRLTVL.

This chain uses TRBV2 with TRBJ1-5; D ambiguous. The CDR3 consists of 12 residues. V was trimmed by 4 bases and J by 4 bases, leaving 5 bases between them. The germline CDR1 and CDR2 sequences are SNHLY and FYNNEI. The CDR3 spells CASSGENQPQHF. The CDR3 nucleotides read TGTGCCAGCAGTGGGGAAAATCAGCCCCAGCATTTT.

This clone has just a few counts. The rearrangement uses TRBV4-1 and TRBJ2-3; D gene unclear. With 1 base removed from V and 2 bases from J, the gap between germline ends came to 10 bases. The CDR3 is made up of 15 amino acids. CDR1 is MGHRA, CDR2 YSYEKL, per germline. CDR3 loop: CASSQVFGSTDTQYF. For the CDR3, the DNA is TGCGCCAGCAGCCAAGTCTTTGGATCCACAGATACGCAGTATTTT.

The genes are TRBV15 and TRBJ2-3, with 7 bases fitting TRBD2. The germline gives CDR1 LNHNV, CDR2 YYDKDF (reference sequence). The CDR3 totals 16 residues. The J segment lost 5 bases and the V segment lost 7 bases, leaving 15 bases of the junction unmatched. Written as DNA, the CDR3 is TGTGCCACCACAAAGGGGACCAATGCGGGAGAAGATACGCAGTATTTT. Protein product: CATTKGTNAGEDTQYF.

The V and J genes are TRBV5-6 and TRBJ1-1, with no clear D. V was shortened by 1 base and J by 7 bases, with 11 bases between the two germline ends. Germline CDR1 is SGHDT and CDR2 is YYEEEE. CDR3 size: 13 residues. This CDR3 is CASSLLGSSEAFF. The DNA for the CDR3 is TGTGCCAGCAGCTTGCTGGGGTCCAGTGAAGCTTTCTTT.